Each of the 2 T cell receptor beta chains below was sequenced from the same sample in a study of cytomegalovirus exposure and HLA in healthy donors. In the PCR, 60 Vbeta and 13 Jbeta primers were used. TCRdb's copy holds only in-frame clones and misses some; the assay was immunoSEQ multiplex PCR. This sample contains 100,000 to 150,000 clones. The sample taken for sequencing was PBMCs. The receptors originated from a man between 18 and 35 years old in good health and CMV-seronegative.

J is TRBJ2-1 and V is TRBV11-2; 8 nucleotides match TRBD2. V gave up 3 bases and J gave up 4 bases; unmatched junction bases: 2. Per germline, CDR1 SGHAT and CDR2 FQNNGV. This CDR3 is built from 14 residues. The CDR3 loop is CASSFRGGYNEQFF. For the CDR3, the DNA is TGTGCCAGCAGCTTTCGGGGGGGGTACAATGAGCAGTTCTTC.

J is TRBJ2-7 and V is TRBV27; possibly TRBD1 for D (5 bases). V lost 7 bases, J lost 5 bases, and 21 bases lay in between. CDR1 and CDR2 (germline): MNHEY, SMNVEV (reference sequence). CDR3 length equals 15 residues. The CDR3 spells CASTYSLGAWNEQYF. Here the CDR3 DNA reads TGTGCCAGCACCTACAGCCTAGGGGCTTGGAACGAGCAGTACTTC.